What follows describes a single T cell receptor (beta chain). As yet, its antigen is unknown. Possible read error: a much larger clone is one base away. The authors ran a second PCR of roughly 6 to 12 cycles using a sample-barcoded 5' primer and a J-beta primer mix. All cDNA molecules were each tagged by a template-switch adaptor with 12 random nucleotides. TCRdb independently ran MiXCR on the 5' RACE reads; one entry per CDR3 protein. This sample yields about 1.6 million distinct CDR3 sequences, of which 30% to 40% are seen a single time; about 10% belongs to the top ten. The sample originates from a study of blood T cells in healthy people across ages. V lost 2 bases, J lost 13 bases, and 10 bases stayed unmatched. CDR1 is MGHRA, CDR2 YSYEKL, per germline. The CDR3 runs to 14 residues. Regarding the study as a whole: Both naive CD4+ cell counts and diversity were greater in long-lived donors than in aged donors. With age, beta diversity per million T cells declined roughly linearly, significantly by about 40.

Material for sequencing was blood. The chain recombines TRBV4-1 with TRBJ2-4, with 8 bases that match TRBD1. The source is a woman aged 25 to 39 in good health. DNA of the CDR3: TGCGCCAGCAGCCAACAGGGGGCAGGGCACGGGCAGTACTTC. Protein product: CASSQQGAGHGQYF.